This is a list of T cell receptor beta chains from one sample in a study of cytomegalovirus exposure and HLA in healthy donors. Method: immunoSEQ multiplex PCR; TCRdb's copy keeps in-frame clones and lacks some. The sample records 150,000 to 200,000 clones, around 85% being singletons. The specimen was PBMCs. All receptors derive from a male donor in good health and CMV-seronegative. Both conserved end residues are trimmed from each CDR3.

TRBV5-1,ASSLGSGTGGYLINSPLH
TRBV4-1,ASTRWTGSYEQY
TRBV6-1,ATDKGGNLNTEAF
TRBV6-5,ASRDLERGLGYT
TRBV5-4,ASSLEGGPGKQF
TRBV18,ASSPQNTRGYNEQF
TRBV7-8,ASSDTSRAYEQY
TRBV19,ASYRGKNTEAF
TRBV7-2,ASSSRLAGGTDTQY
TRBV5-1,ASSLDRGAYGYT
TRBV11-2,ASMGGTINEQF
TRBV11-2,ASSSGQDRVKQY
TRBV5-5,ASSLGPGQGGSEAF
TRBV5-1,ASSFKWDRAAPEQY
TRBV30,AWSLAGTDNQPQH